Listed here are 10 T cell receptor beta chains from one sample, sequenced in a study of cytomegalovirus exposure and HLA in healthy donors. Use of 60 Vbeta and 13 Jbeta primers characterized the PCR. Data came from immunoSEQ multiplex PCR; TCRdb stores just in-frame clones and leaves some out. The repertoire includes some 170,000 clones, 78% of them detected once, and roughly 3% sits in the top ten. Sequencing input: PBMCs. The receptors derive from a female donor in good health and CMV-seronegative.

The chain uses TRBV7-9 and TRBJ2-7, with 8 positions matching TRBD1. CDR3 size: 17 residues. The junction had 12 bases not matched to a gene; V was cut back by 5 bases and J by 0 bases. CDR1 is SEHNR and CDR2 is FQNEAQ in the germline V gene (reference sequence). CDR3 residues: CASSPMPGQELSYEQYF. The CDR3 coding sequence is TGTGCCAGCAGCCCCATGCCGGGACAGGAGCTCTCCTACGAGCAGTACTTC.

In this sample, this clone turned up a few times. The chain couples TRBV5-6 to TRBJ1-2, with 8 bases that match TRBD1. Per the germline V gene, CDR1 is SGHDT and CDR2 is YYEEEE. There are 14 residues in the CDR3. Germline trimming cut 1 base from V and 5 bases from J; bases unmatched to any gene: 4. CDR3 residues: CASSLQGAAYGYTF. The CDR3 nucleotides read TGTGCCAGCAGCTTGCAGGGGGCAGCGTATGGCTACACCTTC.

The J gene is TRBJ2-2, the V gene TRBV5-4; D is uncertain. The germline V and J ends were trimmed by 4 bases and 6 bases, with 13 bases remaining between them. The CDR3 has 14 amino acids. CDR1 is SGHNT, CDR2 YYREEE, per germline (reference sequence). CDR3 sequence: CASSHTTRAGELFF. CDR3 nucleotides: TGTGCCAGCAGCCATACCACTCGAGCCGGGGAGCTGTTTTTT. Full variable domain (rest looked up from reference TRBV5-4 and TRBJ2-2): ETGVTQSPTHLIKTRGQQVTLRCSSQSGHNTVSWYQQALGQGPQFIFQYYREEENGRGNFPPRFSGLQFPNYSSELNVNALELDDSALYLCASSHTTRAGELFFGEGSRLTVL.

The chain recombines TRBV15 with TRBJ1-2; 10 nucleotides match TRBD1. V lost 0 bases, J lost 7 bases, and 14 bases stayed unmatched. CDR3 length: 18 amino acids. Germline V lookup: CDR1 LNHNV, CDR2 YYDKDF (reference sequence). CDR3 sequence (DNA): TGTGCCACCAGCAGAGATCTCCCGACAGGGGGCGGTTCCTTTGGCTACACCTTC. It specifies CATSRDLPTGGGSFGYTF.

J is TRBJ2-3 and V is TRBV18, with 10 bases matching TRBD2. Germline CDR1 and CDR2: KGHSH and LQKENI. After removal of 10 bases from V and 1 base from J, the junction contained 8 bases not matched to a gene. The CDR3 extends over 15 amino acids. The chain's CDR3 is CATRHGTSGTDTQYF. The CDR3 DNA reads TGTGCCACCCGTCACGGGACTAGCGGCACAGATACGCAGTATTTT.

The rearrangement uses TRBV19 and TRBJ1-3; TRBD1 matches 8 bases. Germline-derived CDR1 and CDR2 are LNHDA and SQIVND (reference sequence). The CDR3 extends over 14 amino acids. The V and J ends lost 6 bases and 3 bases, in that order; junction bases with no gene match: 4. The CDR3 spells CASRMTGDGNTIYF. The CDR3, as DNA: TGTGCCAGTAGAATGACAGGGGATGGAAACACCATATATTTT.

This CDR3 reads CASSPRTGTGELFF. Written as DNA, the CDR3 is TGTGCCAGCAGCCCCCGGACAGGGACCGGGGAGCTGTTTTTT. The gene calls are TRBV9 and TRBJ2-2; 8 bases are shared with TRBD1. Losses at the gene ends were 4 bases for V and 5 bases for J; bases not matched to a gene: 4. The CDR3 extends over 14 amino acids. Germline CDR1 is SGDLS and CDR2 is YYNGEE.

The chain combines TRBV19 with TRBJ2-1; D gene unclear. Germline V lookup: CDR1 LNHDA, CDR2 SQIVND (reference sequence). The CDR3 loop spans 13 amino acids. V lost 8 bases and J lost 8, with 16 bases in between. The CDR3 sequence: CASGPTGSDEQFF. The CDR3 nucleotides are TGTGCCAGTGGCCCGACTGGCTCAGATGAGCAGTTCTTC.

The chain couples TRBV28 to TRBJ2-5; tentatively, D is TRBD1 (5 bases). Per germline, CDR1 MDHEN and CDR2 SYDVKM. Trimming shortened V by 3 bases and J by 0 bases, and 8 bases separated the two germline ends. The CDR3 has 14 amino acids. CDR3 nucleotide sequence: TGTGCCAGCAGTTTTGGGGCGGACCAAGAGACCCAGTACTTC. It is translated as CASSFGADQETQYF.

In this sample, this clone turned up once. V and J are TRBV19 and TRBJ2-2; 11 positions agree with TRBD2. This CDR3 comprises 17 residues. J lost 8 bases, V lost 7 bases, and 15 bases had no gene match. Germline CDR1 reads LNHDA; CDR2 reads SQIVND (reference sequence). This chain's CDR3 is CASIRTSGRSGYGELFF. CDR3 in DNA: TGTGCCAGTATCCGAACTAGCGGGAGATCAGGATATGGGGAGCTGTTTTTT.